Sequencing of this TCR beta chain was carried out in a study of shared clonotypes between healthy human individuals. Study-level findings and limits: Measured sharing among donors was expected to vary with sequencing depth.

Remarks on this clone: Its antigen is unidentified.

The test was conducted at deep level. Once extracted for a subset, genomic DNA was divided evenly among several immunoSEQ plates. Ten immunoSEQ deep assay plates were used by the authors to sequence unsorted PBMC DNA. The repertoire was sequenced with immunoSEQ multiplex PCR; TCRdb's copy has only in-frame clones and lacks some. The top ten hold about 13% of the sample, which has more than 400,000 clones, over 75% seen once. V was pared by 7 bases and J by 10 bases, with 16 bases of the junction left unmatched. The CDR3 spans 15 residues. CDR1 is MDHEN, CDR2 SYDVKM, per germline. The V call is TRBV28, the J call TRBJ2-1, with 7 nucleotides matching TRBD1. This receptor was identified in a woman between 35 and 50 years old in good health. Some clones in this sample may be carry-over from other donors' samples. The sequenced sample was PBMCs. Here the CDR3 DNA reads TGTGCCAGCAACGACGGTGGACTTGAGGGGGCGGAGCAGTTCTTC. This sequence encodes CASNDGGLEGAEQFF.